These 7 T cell receptor beta chains were all obtained from the same sample, sequenced in a study of T cells after yellow fever vaccination. TCRdb used MiXCR to reprocess the 5' RACE reads, holding one entry per CDR3 protein. The table includes some 600,000 distinct CDR3 sequences, 10% to 15% detected once. Sequences were derived from PBMCs, sampled on the day of the yellow fever booster vaccination. All receptors come from a man under 40 who received the YFV17D yellow fever vaccine.

This chain links TRBV7-2 with TRBJ2-6, with D tentatively TRBD1 or TRBD2 (5 bases each). The CDR3 spans 16 residues. V lost 5 bases, J lost 0 bases, and 11 bases lay in between. Germline V gives CDR1 SGHTA, CDR2 FQGNSA. CDR3 in amino acids: CASSTWDRSGANVLTF. In DNA, the CDR3 is TGTGCCAGCAGCACTTGGGACCGCTCTGGGGCCAACGTCCTGACTTTC.

J is TRBJ2-6 and V is TRBV5-1; D remains unclear. The CDR3 spans 14 residues. V lost 7 bases and J 0 bases, leaving 8 bases between the germline ends. Per germline, CDR1 SGHRS and CDR2 YFSETQ. In DNA, the CDR3 is TGCGCCAGCTGCCTTACCTCTGGGGCCAACGTCCTGACTTTC. Translating gives CASCLTSGANVLTF.

The rearrangement joins TRBV20-1 to TRBJ2-1; possibly TRBD2 for D (5 bases). V was shortened by 3 bases and J by 9 bases, with 18 bases between the two germline ends. This CDR3 has 14 amino acids. Germline CDR1 DFQATT, CDR2 SNEGSKA (reference sequence). The CDR3 loop is CSASLASRGAEQFF. For the CDR3, the DNA is TGCAGTGCTAGTCTAGCTAGCCGGGGAGCTGAGCAGTTCTTC.

In this sample, this clonotype turned up a few times. V and J are TRBV30 and TRBJ1-4; D perhaps matches TRBD1 (6 bases). The V gene's germline CDR1 is GTSNPN and CDR2 SVGIG (reference sequence). The V and J ends lost 3 bases and 7 bases respectively, with 12 bases between them. The length of the CDR3 is 13 residues. The CDR3, as DNA: TGTGCCTGGAGGTTGGGGGCGCTTGAAAAACTGTTTTTT. Translation gives CAWRLGALEKLFF.

The chain combines TRBV29-1 with TRBJ2-1; tentatively, D is TRBD2 (5 bases). Between the trimmed V and J ends, which lost 6 bases and 6 bases, there was a span of 15 bases. CDR1 SQVTM and CDR2 ANQGSEA come from the germline V gene. CDR3 size: 13 residues. CDR3 residues: CSVGRGLANEQFF. The DNA of the CDR3 is TGCAGCGTAGGCAGAGGACTTGCCAATGAGCAGTTCTTC.

The V call is TRBV14, the J call TRBJ1-1; D possibly corresponds to TRBD1 (6 bases). V was clipped by 3 bases and J by 1 base, with 15 bases between them. The CDR3 loop spans 16 amino acids. Germline V gives CDR1 SGHDN, CDR2 FVKESK. The CDR3 here is CASSQLGGAGNTEAFF. In DNA form, the CDR3 reads TGTGCCAGCAGCCAGTTGGGGGGCGCGGGGAACACTGAAGCTTTCTTT.

The chain links TRBV21-1 to TRBJ1-1. TRBV21-1 is a documented pseudogene. CDR3 length equals 11 residues. DNA for the CDR3: TGTGCCAGCAGCAAAGGAGGCGAAGCTTTCTTT. Encoded protein: CASSKGGEAFF.